This TCR beta chain was retrieved from a study of T-cell reconstitution after alpha-beta-depleted transplantation in children. Construction of the TCRbeta library involved unique molecular identifiers. TCRdb called the PCR reads again in MiXCR, with one record for every CDR3 protein. Altogether over 550,000 distinct CDR3 sequences are present, 10% to 13% being singletons, with the ten largest covering roughly 4%. The CDR3 sequence is 16 residues long. In germline, CDR1 is SGHVS, CDR2 FQNEAQ. With 5 bases removed from V and 1 base from J, the gap between germline ends came to 15 bases. The chain joins TRBV7-8 to TRBJ1-5; D gene unclear. The sequencing used PBMCs from the stem cell graft donor, collected from the stem cell graft. The receptor comes from a human donor who donated a stem cell graft to a child with acute myeloid leukemia. The CDR3 here is CASSPLELGSNQPQHF. The CDR3 DNA sequence: TGTGCCAGCAGCCCCTTGGAGCTTGGGAGCAATCAGCCCCAGCATTTT.